This entry is about one TCR beta chain. This sample was included in a study of blood T cell repertoires in COVID-19. Clones were sequenced by immunoSEQ multiplex PCR, and TCRdb holds only the in-frame ones, with some missing. The sample yields some 80,000 clones, roughly 82% seen once. This CDR3 has 14 amino acids. Germline-derived CDR1 and CDR2 are SQVTM and ANQGSEA. V shed 3 bases and J shed 0 bases, with 11 bases lying between them. This TCR came from a human donor in a cohort sampled during active COVID-19. The sample comprised peripheral blood. V usage is TRBV29-1 and J usage is TRBJ1-1; D is perhaps TRBD1 (5 bases). CDR3 sequence (DNA): TGCAGCGTTGACACCACAGGAGTGAACACTGAAGCTTTCTTT. Protein: CSVDTTGVNTEAFF.